This T cell receptor (beta chain) originates from a study of radiation and T cells in renal cell carcinoma. For the study at large: Nephrectomy followed 15 Gy stereotactic body radiation by 4 weeks.

This CDR3 contains 18 residues. From germline, CDR1 is SEHNR and CDR2 FQNEAQ (reference sequence). Using immunoSEQ multiplex PCR, the repertoire was profiled, and TCRdb retains in-frame clones only, with some absent. Of roughly 130,000 clones detected, 88% appear once; the ten largest clones hold around 6%. General study results and limits: Without pretreatment biopsies, baseline tumor clonotype presence was undetermined.

Comment on this clone: Its antigen is not known. An end of the junction does not agree with germline; a read error may underlie this.

Time point reported: blood 2 weeks post-SBRT. Documented treatment: 15 Gy SBRT to primary tumor, nephrectomy 4 weeks later. After SBRT, blood was collected at 2 and 4 weeks, plus baseline. The receptor comes from a woman in her sixties or seventies with renal cell carcinoma. The specimen was blood, collected from a patient whose treatment included radiotherapy and nephrectomy. The gene calls are TRBV7-9 and TRBJ2-3, with 7 bases matching TRBD2. The CDR3 here is CASSLAVIPAAGTDTQYF. CDR3 DNA sequence: TGTGCCAGCAGCCTAGCGGTAATACCAGCGGCTGGCACAGATACGCAGTATTTT.